This passage covers 26 T cell receptor beta chains from one sample sequenced in a study of cytomegalovirus exposure and HLA in healthy donors. PCR employed 60 Vbeta and 13 Jbeta primers. Data came from immunoSEQ multiplex PCR; TCRdb stores just in-frame clones and leaves some out. Its table records about 50,000 clones. Sequenced: PBMCs. The receptor set was obtained from a woman aged 55-70 years in good health and CMV-seropositive.

The J gene is TRBJ1-2, the V gene TRBV19, with 7 bases aligning to TRBD1. The ends lost 3 bases at V and 4 bases at J; junction bases unmatched: 11. This CDR3 region has 16 residues. Germline-derived CDR1 and CDR2 are LNHDA and SQIVND (reference sequence). The CDR3 is CASSMAQGVSIYGYTF. The CDR3 coding sequence is TGTGCCAGTAGTATGGCGCAGGGGGTTAGTATCTATGGCTACACCTTC.

The chain uses TRBV9 and TRBJ2-5; perhaps TRBD2 as D (6 bases). Germline V gene lookup returns CDR1 SGDLS and CDR2 YYNGEE. The CDR3 loop spans 13 amino acids. V lost 0 bases to trimming and J lost 7 bases, with 10 bases between them. The chain's CDR3 is CASSVGQGGTQYF. DNA for the CDR3: TGTGCCAGCAGCGTAGGCCAGGGAGGGACCCAGTACTTC.

The rearrangement links TRBV5-1 to TRBJ1-1; 7 positions match TRBD1. Per germline, CDR1 SGHRS and CDR2 YFSETQ. The CDR3 has 15 residues. V gave up 4 bases and J gave up 1 base; unmatched junction bases: 7. In DNA, the CDR3 is TGCGCCAGCAGCACCGGGACAGAAAAGAACACTGAAGCTTTCTTT. As protein: CASSTGTEKNTEAFF.

This chain links TRBV5-8 with TRBJ2-2; D might be TRBD1 (6 bases). Germline CDR1 is SGHTS and CDR2 is YDEGEE. This CDR3 contains 15 residues. V lost 0 bases to trimming and J lost 0 bases, with 6 bases between them. The chain's CDR3 is CASSLGTANTGELFF. The CDR3 coding sequence is TGTGCCAGCAGCTTGGGGACAGCGAACACCGGGGAGCTGTTTTTT.

The V gene is TRBV7-9, the J gene TRBJ2-5, with 11 bases identical to TRBD1. CDR3 size: 15 residues. CDR1 SEHNR and CDR2 FQNEAQ come from the germline V gene (reference sequence). V shed 1 base, J shed 2 bases, and the junction held 0 bases outside the gene matches. Here the CDR3 DNA reads TGTGCCAGCAGCTTAGGGGACAGGGGGCAAGAGACCCAGTACTTC. Translation: CASSLGDRGQETQYF.

The chain is built from TRBV5-1 and TRBJ2-1, with D maybe TRBD1 (6 bases). V was clipped by 1 base and J by 9 bases, with 17 bases between them. CDR1 SGHRS and CDR2 YFSETQ come from the germline V gene. CDR3 size: 15 residues. The CDR3 nucleotides are TGCGCCAGCAGCTTGACGTCCCAGGGGATCTCTGAGCAGTTCTTC. Translation: CASSLTSQGISEQFF. Full variable domain (rest looked up from reference TRBV5-1 and TRBJ2-1): KAGVTQTPRYLIKTRGQQVTLSCSPISGHRSVSWYQQTPGQGLQFLFEYFSETQRNKGNFPGRFSGRQFSNSRSEMNVSTLELGDSALYLCASSLTSQGISEQFFGPGTRLTVL.

The genes are TRBV5-1 and TRBJ2-3; 9 bases fit TRBD2. The J segment lost 3 bases and the V segment lost 5 bases, leaving 13 bases of the junction unmatched. The CDR3 runs 17 residues. The germline CDR1 and CDR2 sequences are SGHRS and YFSETQ. CDR3 in amino acids: CASSTSIAGEKTDTQYF. CDR3 DNA sequence: TGCGCCAGCAGTACAAGCATAGCGGGGGAGAAAACAGATACGCAGTATTTT.

The chain employs TRBV9 and TRBJ1-1; D unresolved. Germline V gene lookup returns CDR1 SGDLS and CDR2 YYNGEE. The CDR3 sequence is 14 residues long. The V gene lost 3 bases and the J gene lost 5 bases, with 14 bases spanning the gap. The CDR3 loop is CASSASGGKTEAFF. CDR3 nucleotide sequence: TGTGCCAGCAGCGCCTCGGGAGGGAAGACTGAAGCTTTCTTT.

The chain has TRBV6-5 and TRBJ2-5; D gene unclear. V gave up 6 bases and J gave up 5 bases, with 7 bases separating them. The CDR3 is 11 residues long. Germline V gene data show CDR1 as MNHEY and CDR2 as SVGAGI. The CDR3 bases are TGTGCCAGCAGGTCCGGGGAGACCCAGTACTTC. Translated, it gives CASRSGETQYF.

The chain combines TRBV21-1 with TRBJ2-3; the table's D call, TRBD2, was not checked against the DNA. TRBV21-1 is termed a pseudogene. There are 19 residues in the CDR3. The CDR3: CASSKESAGSGGGTDTQYF. The CDR3 DNA sequence: TGTGCCAGCAGCAAAGAGTCGGCGGGTAGCGGGGGGGGCACAGATACGCAGTATTTT.

The gene calls are TRBV2 and TRBJ1-5; the D gene is possibly TRBD1 (6 bases). Germline V lookup: CDR1 SNHLY, CDR2 FYNNEI. There are 14 residues in the CDR3. Trimming cost V 7 bases and J 6 bases, with 16 bases left between them. The CDR3 loop reads CASTAVGGGQPQHF. In DNA form, the CDR3 reads TGTGCCAGCACCGCAGTAGGGGGGGGTCAGCCCCAGCATTTT.

The rearrangement links TRBV7-8 to TRBJ1-1; D is perhaps TRBD1 (6 bases). Deletions cut 5 bases from V and 3 bases from J, with 16 bases between. Germline loops: CDR1 SGHVS, CDR2 FQNEAQ. The CDR3 has 15 residues. The CDR3 DNA reads TGTGCCAGCAGCACCCCATCGGCAGGGGACACTGAAGCTTTCTTT. Amino acid sequence: CASSTPSAGDTEAFF.

V is TRBV5-1 and J is TRBJ2-3, with a possible D match to TRBD1 (5 bases). V was pared by 3 bases and J by 2 bases, with 10 bases between. The CDR3 totals 14 residues. The germline gives CDR1 SGHRS, CDR2 YFSETQ. CDR3 in amino acids: CASSSGPPTDTQYF. The CDR3 DNA is TGCGCCAGCAGCTCAGGGCCCCCCACAGATACGCAGTATTTT. Filled out from reference TRBV5-1 and TRBJ2-3, the complete variable domain reads KAGVTQTPRYLIKTRGQQVTLSCSPISGHRSVSWYQQTPGQGLQFLFEYFSETQRNKGNFPGRFSGRQFSNSRSEMNVSTLELGDSALYLCASSSGPPTDTQYFGPGTRLTVL.

The chain carries TRBV6-5 and TRBJ2-7, with a weak D call TRBD1 (5 bases). The ends were cut back, 4 bases at V and 9 bases at J, with 16 bases in the middle. Germline lookup yields CDR1 MNHEY and CDR2 SVGAGI. This CDR3 contains 13 residues. The CDR3 DNA sequence: TGTGCCAGCAGTTCCAGGGCCTCGTCGGGGCAGTACTTC. Amino acids: CASSSRASSGQYF.

The V and J genes are TRBV19 and TRBJ2-7; a possible D gene is TRBD1 (5 bases). The CDR3 totals 13 residues. Germline-derived CDR1 and CDR2 are LNHDA and SQIVND (reference sequence). V was clipped by 7 bases and J by 1 base, with 11 bases between them. This chain's CDR3 is CASTAQGSYEQYF. The CDR3 DNA follows: TGTGCCAGTACTGCGCAGGGTTCCTACGAGCAGTACTTC.

This rearrangement joins TRBV7-2 to TRBJ2-7; D possibly corresponds to TRBD2 (6 bases). The CDR3 is 14 residues long. V shed 5 bases and J shed 2 bases, with 13 bases lying between them. From germline, CDR1 is SGHTA and CDR2 FQGNSA. CDR3 in amino acids: CASSTRDFAYEQYF. The CDR3 bases are TGTGCCAGCAGCACCCGGGACTTCGCCTACGAGCAGTACTTC. Full variable domain (outside the CDR3, taken from reference TRBV7-2 and TRBJ2-7): GAGVSQSPSNKVTEKGKDVELRCDPISGHTALYWYRQSLGQGLEFLIYFQGNSAPDKSGLPSDRFSAERTGGSVSTLTIQRTQQEDSAVYLCASSTRDFAYEQYFGPGTRLTVT.

The genes are TRBV6-5 and TRBJ1-2; 7 bases are a match to TRBD1. From germline, CDR1 is MNHEY and CDR2 SVGAGI. J gave up 7 bases and V 1 base, and 3 bases lay outside the gene matches. The CDR3 extends over 13 amino acids. Here the CDR3 DNA reads TGTGCCAGCAGTTACTTACAGGGGCCTGGCTACACCTTC. This gives the protein CASSYLQGPGYTF.

This chain links TRBV7-2 with TRBJ1-3, with a possible D match to TRBD1 (6 bases). The CDR3 covers 13 residues. Germline V lookup: CDR1 SGHTA, CDR2 FQGNSA. V lost 2 bases to trimming and J lost 7 bases, with 9 bases between them. This chain's CDR3 is CASSLNRENTIYF. The CDR3 DNA follows: TGTGCCAGCAGCTTAAACAGGGAGAACACCATATATTTT.

The CDR3 DNA is TGTGCCAGCAGTGAAGCGGGGAGTGTGAATTCACCCCTCCACTTT. This codes for CASSEAGSVNSPLHF. V usage is TRBV6-1 and J usage is TRBJ1-6, with D uncertain. The CDR3 loop spans 15 amino acids. Trimming stripped 0 bases from V and 7 bases from J, with 10 bases between. Looked up from germline, CDR1 is MNHNS and CDR2 is SASEGT.

The rearrangement joins TRBV7-9 to TRBJ2-3; D may be TRBD2 (6 bases). Per germline, CDR1 SEHNR and CDR2 FQNEAQ (reference sequence). The CDR3 is 15 amino acids. V dropped 4 bases and J dropped 4 bases, with 15 bases sitting between them. This chain's CDR3 is CASSSRAGSPDTQYF. CDR3 in DNA: TGTGCCAGCAGCTCACGGGCCGGGAGTCCAGATACGCAGTATTTT.

The chain links TRBV6-4 to TRBJ1-6; a possible D gene is TRBD1 (5 bases). Germline CDR1 is MRHNA and CDR2 is SNTAGT. The CDR3 totals 11 residues. CDR3 amino acids: CVHGGRSPLHF. The CDR3, as DNA: TGTGTACACGGGGGGAGATCACCCCTCCACTTT.

The chain links TRBV9 to TRBJ2-7; no reliable D call. V was cut by 0 bases and J by 3 bases, with 7 bases left in between. The CDR3 consists of 13 residues. CDR1 SGDLS and CDR2 YYNGEE come from the germline V gene. CDR3 DNA: TGTGCCAGCAGCGTAGGCACGGTCTACGAGCAGTACTTC. It translates to CASSVGTVYEQYF. Variable domain in full (rest from reference TRBV9 and TRBJ2-7): DSGVTQTPKHLITATGQRVTLRCSPRSGDLSVYWYQQSLDQGLQFLIQYYNGEERAKGNILERFSAQQFPDLHSELNLSSLELGDSALYFCASSVGTVYEQYFGPGTRLTVT.

The chain has TRBV18 and TRBJ1-4; D may be TRBD1 (5 bases). The germline V gene encodes CDR1 KGHSH and CDR2 LQKENI. This CDR3 has 13 amino acids. The V end was cut by 4 bases, the J end by 6 bases, with 9 bases between. The CDR3 loop reads CASSLTGYEKLFF. CDR3 DNA: TGTGCCAGCTCACTTACAGGTTATGAAAAACTGTTTTTT. Combining the CDR3 with reference TRBV18 and TRBJ1-4 gives the whole variable domain NAGVMQNPRHLVRRRGQEARLRCSPMKGHSHVYWYRQLPEEGLKFMVYLQKENIIDESGMPKERFSAEFPKEGPSILRIQQVVRGDSAAYFCASSLTGYEKLFFGSGTQLSVL.

V usage is TRBV12-5 and J usage is TRBJ2-3; 8 bases match TRBD2. Losses at the gene ends were 6 bases for V and 2 bases for J; bases not matched to a gene: 13. CDR3 length: 17 residues. Germline V gives CDR1 LGHNT, CDR2 FRNRAP. DNA of the CDR3: TGTGCTAGTGGCCGACGGTCTGGCGGGGGGTTCACAGATACGCAGTATTTT. This encodes CASGRRSGGGFTDTQYF.

The chain carries TRBV14 and TRBJ2-5; unclear D gene. Germline V gene lookup returns CDR1 SGHDN and CDR2 FVKESK. The germline V and J ends were trimmed by 0 bases and 2 bases, with 10 bases remaining between them. This CDR3 contains 15 residues. For the CDR3, the DNA is TGTGCCAGCAGCCAAGATCGTTGGGCACAAGAGACCCAGTACTTC. It is translated as CASSQDRWAQETQYF.

V and J are TRBV28 and TRBJ1-1, with D unclear. The CDR3 has 16 amino acids. Looked up from germline, CDR1 is MDHEN and CDR2 is SYDVKM. Trimming removed 3 bases from V and 0 bases from J, with 14 bases in between. The CDR3 loop is CASSLRVEPVNTEAFF. In DNA form, the CDR3 reads TGTGCCAGCAGTTTGAGGGTCGAACCAGTGAACACTGAAGCTTTCTTT.